This paragraph covers one TCR beta chain sequence. These data come from a study of blood T cell repertoires in COVID-19. At the level of the study: There were acute and convalescent COVID-19 samples, and they came from the United States, Italy and Spain.

Profiled with immunoSEQ multiplex PCR; TCRdb holds only in-frame clones, not every one. Found here are hundreds of thousands of clones, about 84% of them singletons; the top ten hold about 8%. The germline CDR1 and CDR2 sequences are MNHEY and SMNVEV (reference sequence). The CDR3 contains 17 residues. Unmatched junction bases numbered 10, after V lost 8 bases and J lost 4 bases. The genes are TRBV27 and TRBJ1-6; 11 bases line up with TRBD1. Material: peripheral blood. This clonotype was obtained from a woman of 80 years or more with acute or convalescent COVID-19. This CDR3 is CASGPRDRGSYNSPLHF. CDR3 nucleotides: TGTGCCAGCGGCCCCCGGGACAGGGGGTCATATAATTCACCCCTCCACTTT.